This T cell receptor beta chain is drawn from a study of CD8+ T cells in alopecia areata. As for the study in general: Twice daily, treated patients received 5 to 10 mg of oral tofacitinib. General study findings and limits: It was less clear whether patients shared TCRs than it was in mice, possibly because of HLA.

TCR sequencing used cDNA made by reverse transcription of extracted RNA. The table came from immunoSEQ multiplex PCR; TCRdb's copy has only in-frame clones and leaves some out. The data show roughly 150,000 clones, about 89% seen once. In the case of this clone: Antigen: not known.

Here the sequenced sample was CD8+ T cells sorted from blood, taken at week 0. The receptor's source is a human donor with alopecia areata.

CDR3 protein: CASSVRLHSGANVLTF. CDR3 nucleotides: TGTGCCAGCAGCGTAAGACTCCACTCTGGGGCCAACGTCCTGACTTTC. The chain has TRBV9 and TRBJ2-6; D gene ambiguous. CDR3 length: 16 residues. Per the germline V gene, CDR1 is SGDLS and CDR2 is YYNGEE. Trimming stripped 1 base from V and 0 bases from J, with 8 bases between.